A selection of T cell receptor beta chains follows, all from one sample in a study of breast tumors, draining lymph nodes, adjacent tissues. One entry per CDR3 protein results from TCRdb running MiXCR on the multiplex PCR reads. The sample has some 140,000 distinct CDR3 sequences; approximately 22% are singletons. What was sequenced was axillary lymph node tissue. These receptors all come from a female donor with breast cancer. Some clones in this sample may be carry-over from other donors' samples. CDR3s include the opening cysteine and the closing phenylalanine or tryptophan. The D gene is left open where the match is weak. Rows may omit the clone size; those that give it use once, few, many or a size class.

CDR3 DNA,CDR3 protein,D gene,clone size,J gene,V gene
TGTGCCAGCAGTGAAAGGGGACCCAACTATGGCTACACCTTC,CASSERGPNYGYTF,.,many,TRBJ1-2,TRBV2
TGTGCCAGCAGTTTATTGGGGGAGACCCAGTACTTC,CASSLLGETQYF,.,few,TRBJ2-5,TRBV28
TGCGCCAGCAGCCCAAGGGACGGGCACTACGAGCAGTACTTC,CASSPRDGHYEQYF,.,many,TRBJ2-7,TRBV4-1
TGCAGCGTTGATGCTAGCGGGACGGGCTCCTACGAGCAGTACTTC,CSVDASGTGSYEQYF,TRBD2,many,TRBJ2-7,TRBV29-1
TGTGCCAGCAGCCTGAGAACCGGGGAGCTGTTTTTT,CASSLRTGELFF,.,many,TRBJ2-2,TRBV2
TGCGCCAGCAGCTTGGAGGGGGGCCTCCTCAAAACGGTTCAGTATTTC,CASSLEGGLLKTVQYF,.,.,TRBJ2-4,TRBV5-1
TGTGCCAGCAGTTTTATTGACAGGAGGACAGATACGCAGTATTTT,CASSFIDRRTDTQYF,.,.,TRBJ2-3,TRBV28
TGCGCCAGCAGTGAGTCGGGACTAGCGGGAACCGGGGAGCTGTTTTTT,CASSESGLAGTGELFF,TRBD2,many,TRBJ2-2,TRBV10-2
TGTGCCAGCAGTTTGCCGACAGACTATGGCTACACCTTC,CASSLPTDYGYTF,.,few,TRBJ1-2,TRBV28
TGTGCCAGCAGCCAAATCGGGTCGGGAGAAGTAGAGACCCAGTACTTC,CASSQIGSGEVETQYF,.,.,TRBJ2-5,TRBV14
TGTGCCTGGAGTGTATGGACAGGGAACACCGGGGAGCTGTTTTTT,CAWSVWTGNTGELFF,TRBD1,.,TRBJ2-2,TRBV30
TGTGCCTGGAGTCCGCGACTTATGAACACTGAAGCTTTCTTT,CAWSPRLMNTEAFF,.,.,TRBJ1-1,TRBV30
TGTGCCAGCAGCTTGTTTGGGGTAGTCGAGCAGTTCTTC,CASSLFGVVEQFF,.,many,TRBJ2-1,TRBV5-4
TGCGCCAGCAGCTTGATGGGACAGAACTCTGGGGCCAACGTCCTGACTTTC,CASSLMGQNSGANVLTF,TRBD1,many,TRBJ2-6,TRBV5-1
TGTGCCAGCAGCCGCCAGGGGGCTGCACGGGAGCAGTACTTC,CASSRQGAAREQYF,TRBD1,many,TRBJ2-7,TRBV4-2
TGCAGTGCCGATAGCGGGAGTGGGCAGTTCTTC,CSADSGSGQFF,TRBD2,many,TRBJ2-1,TRBV20-1
TGTGCCAGCAGTTTAGAAGCGGGGTCCATATATTTT,CASSLEAGSIYF,.,many,TRBJ1-3,TRBV12-3/TRBV12-4
TGTGCCAGTAGATCCCTCGCGGCGAGCGGAGGCTACACCTTC,CASRSLAASGGYTF,.,many,TRBJ1-2,TRBV19
TGCAGTGCTAGAGATTTAGCGGGAGGGAACACAGATACGCAGTATTTT,CSARDLAGGNTDTQYF,TRBD2,many,TRBJ2-3,TRBV20-1
TGTGCCACTAAGGGGCTTACAGGGACTCAGCCCCAGCATTTT,CATKGLTGTQPQHF,.,many,TRBJ1-5,TRBV15
TGTGCCAGCAGCTTCGGGACAGGGAGTTCACCCCTCCACTTT,CASSFGTGSSPLHF,TRBD1,many,TRBJ1-6,TRBV7-2
TGCAGTGCGAAGACTAGCGGACCAGATACGCAGTATTTT,CSAKTSGPDTQYF,TRBD2,many,TRBJ2-3,TRBV20-1
TGTGCCAGTAGTATAGAAAGGGGGACAGGGGGCCTTTTGGATACGCAGTATTTT,CASSIERGTGGLLDTQYF,TRBD1,.,TRBJ2-3,TRBV19
TGTGCCAGCAGCTACCGACTAGTACCCGACGAGCAGTACTTC,CASSYRLVPDEQYF,.,many,TRBJ2-7,TRBV5-5
TGTGCCAGCAGTGGACAGGAGACCGTTTATGGCTACACCTTC,CASSGQETVYGYTF,TRBD1,.,TRBJ1-2,TRBV28
TGTGCCAGCAGCTTTGGCAGTCAAGAGACCCAGTACTTC,CASSFGSQETQYF,.,few,TRBJ2-5,TRBV7-3
TGTGCCACCAGTGCCTACGAACAGGGGAGGGACACCGGGGAGCTGTTTTTT,CATSAYEQGRDTGELFF,.,.,TRBJ2-2,TRBV24-1
TGTGCCAGCAGCTTAGCGACAGGCTACGAGCAGTACTTC,CASSLATGYEQYF,.,many,TRBJ2-7,TRBV7-8
TGTGCCAGCAGCTCGGGACTAGCGGGAGTGGGCTCCTACGAGCAGTACTTC,CASSSGLAGVGSYEQYF,TRBD2,many,TRBJ2-7,TRBV7-6
TGTGCCAGCAGCTTGGTACTAGCGGGAGGGCCTTTTGAGACCCAGTACTTC,CASSLVLAGGPFETQYF,TRBD2,.,TRBJ2-5,TRBV5-4
TGTGCCAGCAGCCCCAGGGGCTACGGCGGGAGAAGTTACGAGCAGTACTTC,CASSPRGYGGRSYEQYF,.,many,TRBJ2-7,TRBV27
TGTGCCAGCAGCGAAACCGGGACAGGTGGTAATGAAAAACTGTTTTTT,CASSETGTGGNEKLFF,TRBD1,many,TRBJ1-4,TRBV13
TGTGCCTGGAGTTTGACAGTCTACGAGCAGTACTTC,CAWSLTVYEQYF,.,many,TRBJ2-7,TRBV30
TGTGCCAGCAGTTTCTGGGGGAATAGCTACGAGCAGTACTTC,CASSFWGNSYEQYF,.,many,TRBJ2-7,TRBV28
TGCAGTGCCCTATGGCAGCGGGAGGGTTACAATGAGCAGTTCTTC,CSALWQREGYNEQFF,TRBD2,many,TRBJ2-1,TRBV20-1
TGTGCCAGCAGTCCCCGGAGCGGGAGGCCTGACAATGAGCAGTTCTTC,CASSPRSGRPDNEQFF,TRBD2,few,TRBJ2-1,TRBV12-3/TRBV12-4
TGTGCCAGCAGTCCCGTAGCGGTATCCTCCTACGAGCAGTACTTC,CASSPVAVSSYEQYF,.,.,TRBJ2-7,TRBV28
TGTGCCAGCAGGGGCCTCACCCTGGCGGGAGGGCCGTTGGTTTACGAGCAGTACTTC,CASRGLTLAGGPLVYEQYF,TRBD2,many,TRBJ2-7,TRBV3-1
TGTGCCAGCAGACTGGGGACTAGCGGGATGTACGGGGAGCTGTTTTTT,CASRLGTSGMYGELFF,TRBD2,many,TRBJ2-2,TRBV12-3/TRBV12-4
TGTGCCAGTAGTCGCCTTACTAGCGGGAGGGACAATGAGCAGTTCTTC,CASSRLTSGRDNEQFF,TRBD2,many,TRBJ2-1,TRBV19
TGCGCCAGCAGCCAAGATTATCCTAGCACAGATACGCAGTATTTT,CASSQDYPSTDTQYF,.,many,TRBJ2-3,TRBV4-1
TGTGCCAGCAGCTTGCGTGGCGGGGCCAACGTCCTGACTTTC,CASSLRGGANVLTF,.,medium-sized,TRBJ2-6,TRBV5-5
TGTGCCAGCAGTGTGGAGGGAGGCAATCAGCCCCAGCATTTT,CASSVEGGNQPQHF,.,many,TRBJ1-5,TRBV6-4